This TCR beta chain originates from a study of T cell changes during pregnancy in multiple sclerosis. J gave up 5 bases and V 3 bases, and 5 bases lay outside the gene matches. This CDR3 contains 16 residues. In germline, CDR1 is SEHNR, CDR2 FQNEAQ (reference sequence). The data were produced by immunoSEQ multiplex PCR, yet TCRdb's version contains in-frame clones alone and is incomplete. This table holds about 32,000 clones, about nine tenths found once. The sequencing here drew on CD8+ T cells from peripheral blood mononuclear cells, taken in the third trimester of pregnancy. This chain links TRBV7-9 with TRBJ1-4; 11 bases are shared with TRBD1. The receptor was isolated from a female donor with multiple sclerosis, enrolled in a pregnancy study. The DNA for the CDR3 is TGTGCCAGCAGCTTTGGACAGGGGGCACGAAATGAAAAACTGTTTTTT. This sequence encodes CASSFGQGARNEKLFF.